This T cell receptor beta chain was sequenced in a study of beta chain features in type 1 diabetes. Whole-study context: Age, gender and cell yields were alike across patients and healthy donors. General observations from the study: The study found fewer insertions and more deletions at VDJ junctions in type 1 diabetes patients. Moderately but significantly shorter TCRB CDR3s were found in Type 1 diabetes patients in all four CD4+ subsets.

Reverse transcribing all isolated RNA meant expressed TCRB transcripts were sequenced. The assay was immunoSEQ multiplex PCR, and TCRdb's table has in-frame clones only and misses some. Of 25,000 or so clones listed, roughly 69% are singletons. The V and J ends lost 1 base and 6 bases, in that order; junction bases with no gene match: 8. The CDR3 contains 16 residues. Germline CDR1 and CDR2: SGHTA and FQGNSA. Note on this clone: Its cognate antigen is unknown.

Each sorted population was over 95% pure. The sequencing input was Tregs from blood. The clonotype originates from a woman in her forties in good health. The chain combines TRBV7-2 with TRBJ1-5; TRBD1 matches at 8 bases. The CDR3 loop is CASSLVGQEASQPQHF. The CDR3 nucleotides read TGTGCCAGCAGCTTAGTGGGACAGGAGGCAAGTCAGCCCCAGCATTTT.